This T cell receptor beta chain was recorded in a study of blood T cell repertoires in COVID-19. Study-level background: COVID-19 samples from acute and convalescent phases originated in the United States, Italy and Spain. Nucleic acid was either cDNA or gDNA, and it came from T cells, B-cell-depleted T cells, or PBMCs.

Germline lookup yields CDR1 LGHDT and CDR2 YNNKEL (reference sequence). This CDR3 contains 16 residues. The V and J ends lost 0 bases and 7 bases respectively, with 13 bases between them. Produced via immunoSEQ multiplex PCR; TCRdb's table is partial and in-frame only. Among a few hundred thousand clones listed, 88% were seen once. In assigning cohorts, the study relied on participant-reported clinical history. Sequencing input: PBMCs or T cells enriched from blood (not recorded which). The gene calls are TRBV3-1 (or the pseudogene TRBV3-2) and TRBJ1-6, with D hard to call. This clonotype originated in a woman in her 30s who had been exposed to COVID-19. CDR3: CASSQDGPVLNSPLHF. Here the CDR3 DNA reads TGTGCCAGCAGCCAAGATGGGCCAGTGTTGAATTCACCCCTCCACTTT.